The T cell receptor (beta chain) under discussion was sequenced for a study of identical twins. Trimming cost V 2 bases and J 8 bases, with 10 bases left between them. The CDR3 spans 13 residues. Germline V gene lookup returns CDR1 MGHRA and CDR2 YSYEKL. This clonotype was seen more than once but under ten times. MiXCR was run by TCRdb on the 5' RACE reads, yielding one entry per CDR3 protein. The sample gives more than 650,000 distinct CDR3 sequences, less than 7% of which show up once; around 1.9% is in the top ten. Sequencing was carried out using naive T cells sorted from blood. The receptor comes from a man aged 18 to 29 in good health. The rearrangement links TRBV4-1 to TRBJ2-1; D not resolved. The CDR3 sequence is CASSQYMGYEQFF. The CDR3 DNA reads TGCGCCAGCAGCCAATATATGGGTTATGAGCAGTTCTTC.